This T cell receptor beta chain was sequenced in a study of blood T cell repertoires in COVID-19. Method: immunoSEQ multiplex PCR; TCRdb's copy keeps in-frame clones and lacks some. Of about 180,000 clones in the sample, 80% to 90% are singletons; the top ten hold roughly 9%. The CDR3 sequence is 12 residues long. Losses at the gene ends were 7 bases for V and 6 bases for J; bases not matched to a gene: 5. CDR1 and CDR2 (germline): MGHDK, SYGVNS. The rearrangement uses TRBV25-1 and TRBJ1-2, with 7 bases matching TRBD1. This receptor was taken from a woman younger than 30 who had recovered from COVID-19. Material for sequencing was PBMCs or T cells enriched from blood (not recorded which). Here the CDR3 DNA reads TGTGCCAGCAATGACAGGGTGGATGGCTACACCTTC. This encodes CASNDRVDGYTF.